This T cell receptor (beta chain) was found in a study of control samples from healthy donors and cancer patients. Libraries were prepared by immunoSEQ multiplex PCR; TCRdb keeps only in-frame clonotypes and omits some of them. Of some 100,000 clones in the sample, just over 90% were seen once. The CDR3 sequence is 13 residues long. V lost 3 bases to trimming and J lost 4 bases, with 11 bases between them. Germline V gives CDR1 GTSNPN, CDR2 SVGIG (reference sequence). This clone was observed once. The chain uses TRBV30 and TRBJ2-3, with D uncertain. The sample consisted of blood. The sequence was collected from a man aged 18 to 35 in good health. The CDR3: CAWSDHTADTQYF. The CDR3 DNA follows: TGTGCCTGGAGCGACCATACTGCAGATACGCAGTATTTT.